The TCR beta chain under discussion was sequenced for a study of cytomegalovirus exposure and HLA in healthy donors. Study-wide results and caveats: TCR beta V- and J-gene trimming was later associated with a missense DCLRE1C variant. As confirmed in vitro, three CMV-associated chains were specific for CMV antigens. In all likelihood, a cluster of highly shared sequence variants was a sequencing artifact.

This clone has only one observation. Its antigen is not identified. PCR employed 60 Vbeta and 13 Jbeta primers. Measured with immunoSEQ multiplex PCR; TCRdb has only the in-frame clones, and not every one. The data show approximately 99,000 clones, roughly four fifths seen once. The donors were healthy bone marrow donors. The CDR3 has 12 residues. CDR1 and CDR2 (germline): SQVTM, ANQGSEA. Deletions cut 8 bases from V and 5 bases from J, with 16 bases between. The source of this sequence is a man aged 40-49 years in good health and CMV-seropositive. The V and J genes are TRBV29-1 and TRBJ2-7, with D hard to call. The sequencing input was PBMCs. CDR3 amino acids: CSFARSVDEQYF. CDR3 nucleotide sequence: TGCAGCTTTGCGCGCAGCGTGGACGAGCAGTACTTC.